This paragraph covers one T cell receptor (beta chain) sequence. Its target is not known. Other DNA sequences of this sample code for an identical CDR3. The data belong to a study of cytomegalovirus exposure and HLA in healthy donors. Notes on the study in general: The productive fraction for most TCR beta V segments was about 87% or about 30% in an earlier analysis. Owing to their indistinguishability, certain V segments, notably TRBV6-2 and TRBV6-3, were excluded. Common viral pathogens seemed to be connected with several of the most significant clusters, according to a later analysis. The study reported that TCR beta sequences accurately predicted HLA-A and HLA-B alleles in most subjects.

Germline-derived CDR1 and CDR2 are SGHRS and YFSETQ. The CDR3 consists of 15 residues. The junction had 7 bases not matched to a gene; V was cut back by 2 bases and J by 6 bases. Primers: 60 Vbeta forward and 13 Jbeta reverse. The data were produced by immunoSEQ multiplex PCR, yet TCRdb's version contains in-frame clones alone and is incomplete. Found here are some 150,000 clones, roughly four fifths of them singletons; the top ten hold around 1.7%. Sequencing was performed on PBMCs. This rearrangement joins TRBV5-1 to TRBJ1-5; 8 bases map to TRBD1. The receptor was isolated from a female donor in good health and CMV-seronegative. The CDR3 bases are TGCGCCAGCAGCTTAGACGGACAGGGCTCTCAGCCCCAGCATTTT. It is translated as CASSLDGQGSQPQHF.